The present TCR beta chain was sequenced within a study of a mutant IDH1 vaccine in newly diagnosed glioma. Sample time point: baseline, week 1 (first vaccination visit). The treatment: pre-vaccination baseline after standard-of-care therapy. Germline CDR1 SNHLY, CDR2 FYNNEI. The CDR3 loop spans 15 amino acids. V lost 7 bases, J lost 2 bases, and 15 bases lay in between. The method was immunoSEQ multiplex PCR; TCRdb's version includes in-frame clones alone and lacks a portion of them. Of 70,000 to 100,000 clones in the sample, approximately 80% are singletons; the top ten hold around 5%. The sequence was collected from a man in his forties with glioma. Some clones in this sample may be carry-over from other donors' samples. The source material was PBMCs, sampled from a glioma patient treated with radiotherapy, temozolomide or both. This sequence joins TRBV2 and TRBJ1-5; D gene unclear. The CDR3 region has the DNA TGTGCCAGCACTCCCAATCGCTTTGGCAATCAGCCCCAGCATTTT. Residues: CASTPNRFGNQPQHF. Together with reference TRBV2 and TRBJ1-5, the CDR3 gives the full variable domain: EPEVTQTPSHQVTQMGQEVILRCVPISNHLYFYWYRQILGQKVEFLVSFYNNEISEKSEIFDDQFSVERPDGSNFTLKIRSTKLEDSAMYFCASTPNRFGNQPQHFGDGTRLSIL.